These 29 T cell receptor beta chains originate from one sample sequenced in a study of T cell changes during pregnancy in multiple sclerosis (dated 2019 in TCRdb). The library was produced with the immunoSEQ multiplex PCR assay. Held by TCRdb, this immuneACCESS table contains in-frame sequences only and omits some clones. Under half of the omission traces to an unresolved V gene where checked; the cause of the rest is unknown. The sample table records tens of thousands of clones; 86% of these occur just once. The ten biggest clones cover around an eighth of the sample. The sequencing used CD8+ T cells from peripheral blood mononuclear cells, collected in the first trimester of pregnancy. The receptors were sampled from a female donor in good health, enrolled as a control in a pregnancy study.

This chain uses TRBV28 with TRBJ2-2; TRBD2 agrees at 11 bases. Germline V gene lookup returns CDR1 MDHEN and CDR2 SYDVKM. After removal of 5 bases from V and 5 bases from J, the junction contained 4 bases not matched to a gene. CDR3 size: 15 residues. The DNA for the CDR3 is TGTGCCAGCAGTCCTCTAGCGGGAGGAACCGGGGAGCTGTTTTTT. This sequence encodes CASSPLAGGTGELFF.

The rearrangement uses TRBV28 and TRBJ2-5; 10 positions match TRBD2. This CDR3 is built from 17 residues. The V gene's germline CDR1 is MDHEN and CDR2 SYDVKM. J gave up 2 bases and V 5 bases, and 11 bases lay outside the gene matches. The CDR3 bases are TGTGCCAGCAGTAGGACCGGGACTAGCGTGCATCAAGAGACCCAGTACTTC. Its protein is CASSRTGTSVHQETQYF.

J is TRBJ1-4 and V is TRBV5-6; 8 nucleotides line up with TRBD1. In germline, CDR1 is SGHDT, CDR2 YYEEEE. J was trimmed by 4 bases and V by 1 base; bases with no gene match: 6. This CDR3 is built from 16 residues. The CDR3 coding sequence is TGTGCCAGCAGCTTGCTAAACAGGGGGGATAATGAAAAACTGTTTTTT. It yields the protein CASSLLNRGDNEKLFF.

This clone was seen only once. The chain carries TRBV5-1 and TRBJ2-7; D remains ambiguous. Germline loops: CDR1 SGHRS, CDR2 YFSETQ. This CDR3 contains 13 residues. Trimming took off 0 bases at V and 3 bases at J, with 7 bases between the two ends. The CDR3 here is CASSLGLYYEQYF. CDR3 nucleotide sequence: TGCGCCAGCAGCTTGGGACTGTACTACGAGCAGTACTTC. The full variable domain, rest sourced from reference TRBV5-1 and TRBJ2-7, is KAGVTQTPRYLIKTRGQQVTLSCSPISGHRSVSWYQQTPGQGLQFLFEYFSETQRNKGNFPGRFSGRQFSNSRSEMNVSTLELGDSALYLCASSLGLYYEQYFGPGTRLTVT.

V and J are TRBV29-1 and TRBJ1-4, with 7 bases lining up with TRBD1. Per germline, CDR1 SQVTM and CDR2 ANQGSEA. V lost 4 bases and J lost 4; bases outside the gene matches: 6. This CDR3 spans 14 amino acids. In nucleotides, the CDR3 is TGCAGCGTTGCGGGACAGATGTTTAATGAAAAACTGTTTTTT. Encoded protein: CSVAGQMFNEKLFF.

The V and J genes are TRBV5-1 and TRBJ2-5; possibly TRBD1 for D (6 bases). This CDR3 has 15 residues. Germline CDR1 is SGHRS and CDR2 is YFSETQ. Between the trimmed V and J ends, which lost 1 base and 5 bases, there was a span of 15 bases. CDR3 coding DNA: TGCGCCAGCAGCTTGCCCCACAGGGTTCCCGAGACCCAGTACTTC. Residues: CASSLPHRVPETQYF.

V is TRBV15 and J is TRBJ2-1; TRBD1 might be the D (6 bases). The CDR3 has 15 residues. CDR1 and CDR2 from the germline V gene are LNHNV and YYDKDF (reference sequence). V was cut by 5 bases and J by 2 bases, with 13 bases left in between. As DNA, the CDR3 is TGTGCCACCAGCTCACGACAGGAGCCCTACAATGAGCAGTTCTTC. It translates to CATSSRQEPYNEQFF.

This sequence joins TRBV6-4 and TRBJ2-3; 7 nucleotides align to TRBD2. Germline CDR1 MRHNA, CDR2 SNTAGT. CDR3 size: 13 residues. V lost 5 bases, J lost 1 base, and 0 bases stayed unmatched. In DNA form, the CDR3 reads TGTGCCAGCAGTAGCGGGGGCACAGATACGCAGTATTTT. Its protein product is CASSSGGTDTQYF.

V gene TRBV11-3 combines with J gene TRBJ1-2, with D maybe TRBD1 (5 bases). There are 16 residues in the CDR3. The germline CDR1 and CDR2 sequences are SGHNT and YENEEA. V was cut by 2 bases and J by 4 bases, with 17 bases left in between. The CDR3 DNA is TGTGCCAGCAGCTTAATGGGCCGGGGGGTGACCTATGGCTACACCTTC. Translation: CASSLMGRGVTYGYTF.

This clone appeared a single time. The rearrangement joins TRBV27 to TRBJ2-7, with TRBD1 matching 7 bases. V lost 6 bases and J lost 2; bases outside the gene matches: 10. CDR3 length: 15 residues. CDR1 and CDR2 from the germline V gene are MNHEY and SMNVEV (reference sequence). CDR3: CASSPDTGTAYEQYF. CDR3 nucleotides: TGTGCCAGCAGCCCCGACACCGGGACAGCCTACGAGCAGTACTTC.

The chain joins TRBV7-9 to TRBJ1-4, with no clear D. The CDR3 length is 13 residues. The V gene lost 8 bases and the J gene lost 8 bases, with 15 bases spanning the gap. CDR1 is SEHNR and CDR2 is FQNEAQ in the germline V gene (reference sequence). The CDR3 is CASRTSGGEKLFF. The CDR3 DNA sequence: TGTGCCAGCCGAACCTCGGGTGGGGAAAAACTGTTTTTT.

This chain connects TRBV4-1 to TRBJ1-1, with D possibly being TRBD1 (6 bases). CDR3 size: 14 residues. The germline gives CDR1 MGHRA, CDR2 YSYEKL. Trimming took 1 base from V and 7 from J, leaving 13 bases between them. CDR3 protein: CASSQGLPDSEAFF. CDR3 nucleotide sequence: TGCGCCAGCAGCCAAGGGCTCCCGGACAGTGAAGCTTTCTTT.

V usage is TRBV11-2 and J usage is TRBJ2-3; no reliable D call. The CDR3 length is 12 residues. Germline V gene lookup returns CDR1 SGHAT and CDR2 FQNNGV. Trimming pared 5 bases from V and 6 bases from J, leaving 9 bases between. CDR3 amino acids: CASSPLGDTQYF. Written as DNA, the CDR3 is TGTGCCAGCAGCCCACTCGGGGATACGCAGTATTTT.

This chain uses TRBV28 with TRBJ2-6; TRBD1 matches at 9 bases. The germline CDR1 and CDR2 sequences are MDHEN and SYDVKM. CDR3 length equals 17 residues. The V gene end was trimmed by 5 bases and the J gene end by 2 bases; junction bases not matched to a gene: 7. CDR3 residues: CASSLPTGGPGANVLTF. The CDR3 DNA follows: TGTGCCAGCAGTCTCCCGACAGGGGGTCCTGGGGCCAACGTCCTGACTTTC. The full variable domain, rest sourced from reference TRBV28 and TRBJ2-6, is DVKVTQSSRYLVKRTGEKVFLECVQDMDHENMFWYRQDPGLGLRLIYFSYDVKMKEKGDIPEGYSVSREKKERFSLILESASTNQTSMYLCASSLPTGGPGANVLTFGAGSRLTVL.

This clone was counted a few times. This sequence joins TRBV27 and TRBJ2-7; TRBD1 matches 7 bases. The germline CDR1 and CDR2 sequences are MNHEY and SMNVEV (reference sequence). The CDR3 runs to 14 residues. V lost 6 bases to trimming and J lost 2 bases; unmatched junction nucleotides: 7. CDR3 in DNA: TGTGCCAGCAGCCAGGGGGACGCAGCCTACGAGCAGTACTTC. This sequence encodes CASSQGDAAYEQYF.

This clone was seen a handful of times. The rearrangement uses TRBV29-1 and TRBJ2-7; 8 nucleotides line up with TRBD2. With V trimmed by 2 bases and J by 2 bases, 2 bases remained unmatched. The CDR3 sequence is 13 residues long. The V gene's germline CDR1 is SQVTM and CDR2 ANQGSEA. The CDR3 region is CSVETSGAYEQYF. In DNA form, the CDR3 reads TGCAGCGTTGAAACTAGCGGAGCCTACGAGCAGTACTTC.

V usage is TRBV11-3 and J usage is TRBJ2-3; TRBD2 agrees at 7 bases. The CDR3 runs 16 residues. With V trimmed by 1 base and J by 0 bases, 4 bases remained unmatched. CDR1 and CDR2 from the germline V gene are SGHNT and YENEEA. This CDR3 reads CASSLGGRSSTDTQYF. The CDR3 nucleotides read TGTGCCAGCAGCTTAGGCGGGAGAAGCAGCACAGATACGCAGTATTTT.

The rearrangement uses TRBV30 and TRBJ2-7, with unresolved D. V lost 4 bases and J 2 bases, leaving 6 bases between the germline ends. Per germline, CDR1 GTSNPN and CDR2 SVGIG (reference sequence). CDR3 length: 11 amino acids. The CDR3 coding sequence is TGTGCCTGGAAAGCCGCCTACGAGCAGTACTTC. This encodes CAWKAAYEQYF.

The CDR3 bases are TGTGCCAGCAGCTTAGTCGGTAGCGGGAGGGCCGATACGCAGTATTTT. Residues: CASSLVGSGRADTQYF. The chain is built from TRBV7-2 and TRBJ2-3; 11 bases map to TRBD2. V shed 1 base, J shed 6 bases, and the junction held 6 bases outside the gene matches. Per germline, CDR1 SGHTA and CDR2 FQGNSA. This CDR3 spans 16 amino acids.

J is TRBJ1-3 and V is TRBV27, with no clear D. Trimming cost V 5 bases and J 2 bases, with 10 bases left between them. The CDR3 is 14 amino acids. CDR1 and CDR2 from the germline V gene are MNHEY and SMNVEV (reference sequence). The CDR3, as DNA: TGTGCCAGCAGTAATTCGGTTACTGGAAACACCATATATTTT. Translating it yields CASSNSVTGNTIYF.

The rearrangement links TRBV4-1 to TRBJ2-3; D gene unclear. This CDR3 has 13 amino acids. Germline-derived CDR1 and CDR2 are MGHRA and YSYEKL. V shed 4 bases and J shed 5 bases, with 10 bases lying between them. CDR3 sequence: CASSPLEVDTQYF. CDR3 bases: TGCGCCAGCAGCCCCTTAGAAGTAGATACGCAGTATTTT.

The J gene is TRBJ2-1, the V gene TRBV14, with 9 bases matching TRBD2. There are 17 residues in the CDR3. Germline V gene lookup returns CDR1 SGHDN and CDR2 FVKESK. The V gene end was trimmed by 0 bases and the J gene end by 6 bases; junction bases not matched to a gene: 9. The CDR3 sequence: CASSQEPSGVIFNEQFF. CDR3 sequence (DNA): TGTGCCAGCAGCCAAGAACCTAGCGGGGTCATTTTCAATGAGCAGTTCTTC. The whole variable domain, filled in from reference TRBV14 and TRBJ2-1, reads EAGVTQFPSHSVIEKGQTVTLRCDPISGHDNLYWYRRVMGKEIKFLLHFVKESKQDESGMPNNRFLAERTGGTYSTLKVQPAELEDSGVYFCASSQEPSGVIFNEQFFGPGTRLTVL.

The chain links TRBV5-5 to TRBJ1-4; D may be TRBD1 (5 bases). CDR1 is SGHKS, CDR2 YYEKEE, per germline (reference sequence). Trimming removed 5 bases from V and 0 bases from J, with 11 bases in between. The CDR3 runs to 15 residues. The CDR3 is CASSSGPATNEKLFF. CDR3 nucleotides: TGTGCCAGCAGTTCAGGGCCTGCAACTAATGAAAAACTGTTTTTT.

V is TRBV5-1 and J is TRBJ2-7, with D possibly matching TRBD1 (5 bases). The CDR3 covers 15 residues. V was clipped by 1 base and J by 5 bases, with 16 bases between them. Germline values: CDR1 SGHRS, CDR2 YFSETQ. Here the CDR3 reads CASSLISRVGNEQYF. In nucleotides, the CDR3 is TGCGCCAGCAGCTTGATTTCCAGGGTTGGTAACGAGCAGTACTTC.

This chain uses TRBV27 with TRBJ2-5; maybe TRBD2 (5 bases). Trimming pared 3 bases from V and 1 base from J, leaving 9 bases between. Germline CDR1 and CDR2: MNHEY and SMNVEV (reference sequence). There are 14 residues in the CDR3. The CDR3 sequence is CASSFFGVQETQYF. The CDR3 region has the DNA TGTGCCAGCAGTTTCTTCGGGGTCCAAGAGACCCAGTACTTC.

The J gene is TRBJ2-7, the V gene TRBV18, with 8 nucleotides matching TRBD1. There are 16 residues in the CDR3. J gave up 5 bases and V 6 bases, and 15 bases lay outside the gene matches. In germline, CDR1 is KGHSH, CDR2 LQKENI. CDR3 DNA: TGTGCCAGCTCCCCCGTTTATTTGGACAGGGACAACGAGCAGTACTTC. It yields the protein CASSPVYLDRDNEQYF.

This clone is medium-sized (0.01 to 0.1%) within its sample. The chain links TRBV6-1 to TRBJ2-1, with TRBD2 matching over 11 bases. There are 15 residues in the CDR3. CDR1 MNHNS and CDR2 SASEGT come from the germline V gene. V dropped 0 bases and J dropped 6; count of bases not matched to a gene: 1. The CDR3 is CASSEASGGANEQFF. As DNA, the CDR3 is TGTGCCAGCAGTGAAGCTAGCGGGGGGGCCAATGAGCAGTTCTTC.

By frequency in the sample, this clone is large. Other DNA sequences in this sample translate to the same CDR3. The V and J genes are TRBV4-3 and TRBJ2-3; 12 bases match TRBD2. The CDR3 has 16 amino acids. V shed 0 bases and J 4 bases; nucleotides not matched to a gene: 2. CDR1 is LGHNA, CDR2 YSLEER, per germline. As DNA, the CDR3 is TGCGCCAGCAGCCAAGATCTAGCGGGAGGGCCAGATACGCAGTATTTT. It encodes CASSQDLAGGPDTQYF.

V is TRBV15 and J is TRBJ2-1, with a weak D call TRBD1 (6 bases). The CDR3 is made up of 14 amino acids. V gave up 8 bases and J gave up 0 bases, with 11 bases separating them. Germline lookup yields CDR1 LNHNV and CDR2 YYDKDF (reference sequence). CDR3 bases: TGTGCCACCCACAGGGATGGCTCCTACAATGAGCAGTTCTTC. Amino acid sequence: CATHRDGSYNEQFF.